The 3 T cell receptor beta chains listed next were all sequenced from one sample in a study of shared clonotypes between healthy human individuals. TCRdb's copy holds only in-frame clones and misses some; the assay was immunoSEQ multiplex PCR. In the table there are under 600,000 clones, roughly 98% of which are singletons. CD45RO-negative, CCR7-selected cells formed the naive CD8 fraction, which excluded terminally differentiated effector memory CD45RA+ cells. Sequencing was carried out using naive CD8+ T cells sorted from blood. Receptors originate from a man younger than 40 in good health.

The chain links TRBV4-1 to TRBJ1-5; D gene ambiguous. The V and J ends lost 1 base and 1 base respectively, with 11 bases between them. Germline V gene data show CDR1 as MGHRA and CDR2 as YSYEKL. The CDR3 is made up of 16 amino acids. CDR3 nucleotide sequence: TGCGCCAGCAGCCAAGTTCCCGACCCAAGCAATCAGCCCCAGCATTTT. This gives the protein CASSQVPDPSNQPQHF.

This clone was recorded once. The rearrangement joins TRBV7-9 to TRBJ2-2; D gene uncertain. Germline V gene sequence: CDR1 SEHNR, CDR2 FQNEAQ (reference sequence). Trimming pared 2 bases from V and 6 bases from J, leaving 4 bases between. The CDR3 has 12 amino acids. DNA for the CDR3: TGTGCCAGCAGCTTATCGCCCGGGGAGCTGTTTTTT. It is translated as CASSLSPGELFF.

This clone was seen just once. The V gene is TRBV6-1, the J gene TRBJ2-5, with D possibly matching TRBD1 (6 bases). Germline V gives CDR1 MNHNS, CDR2 SASEGT. The CDR3 sequence is 15 residues long. The V end lost 3 bases, the J end lost 1 base, and 12 bases lay between the germline ends. DNA for the CDR3: TGTGCCAGCAGTGACATGCAGGGGATCCAAGAGACCCAGTACTTC. This gives the protein CASSDMQGIQETQYF.